The present T cell receptor beta chain was sequenced within a study of graft-versus-host responses after intestinal transplantation. Background on the study: Recipients got multivisceral, liver-intestinal, or isolated intestinal transplants. After anti-thymocyte globulin induction, recipients took tacrolimus and steroids for approximately 3 years. Overall study findings and caveats: Early post-transplant falls in HvG clones accompanied the peak levels of circulating GvH clones. Individuals carrying graft-donor T cell macrochimerism showed high graft-versus-host to host-versus-graft clonal ratios in allografts.

The germline V gene has CDR1 MNHEY and CDR2 SMNVEV (reference sequence). V lost 4 bases and J 0 bases, leaving 13 bases between the germline ends. The CDR3 is made up of 15 amino acids. Method: immunoSEQ multiplex PCR; TCRdb's copy keeps in-frame clones and lacks some. The sample yields around 15,000 clones, 74% seen once. In the case of this clone: Its specificity is unknown.

Graft specimens yielded both intraepithelial and lamina propria lymphocytes. This specimen consisted of ileum tissue, obtained 14 days after transplant. The J gene is TRBJ2-7, the V gene TRBV27, with D perhaps matching TRBD2 (5 bases). This sequence was found in a human patient who received an intestinal transplant, so some T cells may come from the graft donor. DNA for the CDR3: TGTGCCAGCAGTTCCGCGCGGGTTATCTCCTACGAGCAGTACTTC. Translated: CASSSARVISYEQYF.